Shown below are 21 T cell receptor beta chains from a single sample sequenced in a study of blood T cell repertoires in COVID-19. Only in-frame clones appear in the TCRdb table, and some are missing; sequencing was by immunoSEQ multiplex PCR. The sample has 150,000 to 200,000 clones, approximately 82% seen once. What was sequenced was peripheral blood. Source of these receptors: a woman aged 80 or older with acute or convalescent COVID-19.

The rearrangement uses TRBV4-3 and TRBJ2-7; no definite D call. Germline CDR1 is LGHNA and CDR2 is YSLEER. CDR3 length: 15 amino acids. V shed 1 base and J shed 2 bases, with 12 bases lying between them. CDR3 region: CASSQGHLTPYEQYF. CDR3 sequence (DNA): TGCGCCAGCAGCCAAGGACACCTAACCCCCTACGAGCAGTACTTC.

This clone came up a few times. The chain joins TRBV18 to TRBJ2-2; no definite D call. Germline V gene data show CDR1 as KGHSH and CDR2 as LQKENI. The CDR3 is 14 residues long. Trimming stripped 2 bases from V and 3 bases from J, with 7 bases between. The CDR3 region is CASSPGRYTGELFF. CDR3 DNA sequence: TGTGCCAGCTCACCAGGCAGATACACCGGGGAGCTGTTTTTT.

V is TRBV12-3 or TRBV12-4 and J is TRBJ2-5, with 8 bases lining up with TRBD2. V lost 10 bases and J lost 4; bases outside the gene matches: 5. The CDR3 spans 12 residues. The CDR3 here is CATGTRRETQYF. The CDR3, as DNA: TGTGCCACCGGGACTAGAAGAGAGACCCAGTACTTC.

This clone has only one observation. The chain carries TRBV15 and TRBJ1-2; the match to TRBD1 covers 11 bases. CDR1 LNHNV and CDR2 YYDKDF come from the germline V gene (reference sequence). The V gene end was trimmed by 6 bases and the J gene end by 5 bases; junction bases not matched to a gene: 8. This CDR3 contains 15 residues. The CDR3 DNA sequence: TGTGCCACCAGGTCGGGACAGGGGGATGGATATGGCTACACCTTC. Its protein is CATRSGQGDGYGYTF. The variable domain in full, completed from reference TRBV15 and TRBJ1-2, reads DAMVIQNPRYQVTQFGKPVTLSCSQTLNHNVMYWYQQKSSQAPKLLFHYYDKDFNNEADTPDNFQSRRPNTSFCFLDIRSPGLGDTAMYLCATRSGQGDGYGYTFGSGTRLTVV.

This chain connects TRBV7-2 to TRBJ1-2, with D perhaps TRBD1 (6 bases). There are 15 residues in the CDR3. V gave up 3 bases and J gave up 0 bases, with 11 bases separating them. The germline V gene has CDR1 SGHTA and CDR2 FQGNSA. The CDR3 region has the DNA TGTGCCAGCAGCTTCTACAGGGCCTCTAACTATGGCTACACCTTC. Its protein product is CASSFYRASNYGYTF.

J is TRBJ2-7 and V is TRBV30; TRBD2 aligns across 7 bases. Trimming cost V 4 bases and J 5 bases; bases outside gene matches: 5. The CDR3 sequence is 12 residues long. Germline CDR1 reads GTSNPN; CDR2 reads SVGIG (reference sequence). The CDR3 DNA sequence: TGTGCCTGGACGAAAAGCGGGAACGAGCAGTACTTC. This sequence encodes CAWTKSGNEQYF.

The chain uses TRBV27 and TRBJ2-5, with 9 bases matching TRBD1. CDR1 and CDR2 from the germline V gene are MNHEY and SMNVEV (reference sequence). Germline trimming cut 6 bases from V and 7 bases from J; bases unmatched to any gene: 9. The CDR3 has 14 residues. Here the CDR3 reads CASRKRTGDGTQYF. The DNA of the CDR3 is TGTGCCAGCAGGAAACGGACAGGGGATGGGACCCAGTACTTC.

This chain uses TRBV19 with TRBJ2-1; TRBD1 matches 11 bases. V lost 0 bases and J lost 9; bases outside the gene matches: 10. The V gene's germline CDR1 is LNHDA and CDR2 SQIVND (reference sequence). This CDR3 region has 17 residues. CDR3 amino acids: CASSIDTPGQGDGEQFF. Here the CDR3 DNA reads TGTGCCAGTAGTATAGATACCCCGGGACAGGGGGACGGTGAGCAGTTCTTC. The variable domain in full, completed from reference TRBV19 and TRBJ2-1, reads DGGITQSPKYLFRKEGQNVTLSCEQNLNHDAMYWYRQDPGQGLRLIYYSQIVNDFQKGDIAEGYSVSREKKESFPLTVTSAQKNPTAFYLCASSIDTPGQGDGEQFFGPGTRLTVL.

This chain uses TRBV19 with TRBJ1-3; TRBD1 aligns across 7 bases. In germline, CDR1 is LNHDA, CDR2 SQIVND (reference sequence). V shed 5 bases, J shed 0 bases, and the junction held 4 bases outside the gene matches. The CDR3 is made up of 15 amino acids. The CDR3: CASSSDRLSGNTIYF. The CDR3 nucleotides read TGTGCCAGTAGTTCGGACAGGCTCTCTGGAAACACCATATATTTT. Based on the CDR3 plus reference TRBV19 and TRBJ1-3, the full variable domain is DGGITQSPKYLFRKEGQNVTLSCEQNLNHDAMYWYRQDPGQGLRLIYYSQIVNDFQKGDIAEGYSVSREKKESFPLTVTSAQKNPTAFYLCASSSDRLSGNTIYFGEGSWLTVV.

The J gene is TRBJ2-1, the V gene TRBV6-2 or TRBV6-3, with 9 bases matching TRBD2. The CDR3 runs 18 residues. The junction had 12 bases not matched to a gene; V was cut back by 6 bases and J by 0 bases. Germline-derived CDR1 and CDR2 are MNHEY and SVGEGT. CDR3 coding DNA: TGTGCCAGCAGCCCTCGTCGGGCTAGCGGGACCTCCTACAATGAGCAGTTCTTC. This encodes CASSPRRASGTSYNEQFF.

The chain has TRBV10-2 and TRBJ1-1, with a tentative D call TRBD1 (5 bases). The CDR3 has 13 amino acids. The V gene lost 2 bases and the J gene lost 1 base, with 5 bases spanning the gap. CDR1 and CDR2 (germline): WSHSY, SAAADI. The CDR3 nucleotides read TGCGCCAGCAGTGAGAGGGGGAACACTGAAGCTTTCTTT. Translating it yields CASSERGNTEAFF.

The chain recombines TRBV28 with TRBJ1-2; D call uncertain. The CDR3 totals 13 residues. Germline V gives CDR1 MDHEN, CDR2 SYDVKM. Trimming cost V 3 bases and J 3 bases, with 8 bases left between them. CDR3 sequence: CASSFEGYYGYTF. The CDR3 coding sequence is TGTGCCAGCAGTTTTGAGGGATACTATGGCTACACCTTC.

The gene calls are TRBV7-9 and TRBJ1-1; D gene unclear. The V and J ends lost 1 base and 4 bases respectively, with 13 bases between them. Germline CDR1 reads SEHNR; CDR2 reads FQNEAQ (reference sequence). The CDR3 loop spans 15 amino acids. The CDR3 reads CASSLGGGWGTEAFF. The CDR3 coding sequence is TGTGCCAGCAGCTTAGGCGGAGGGTGGGGCACTGAAGCTTTCTTT.

The chain carries TRBV12-3 or TRBV12-4 and TRBJ1-3; possible D gene TRBD1, 6 bases. The CDR3 has 13 amino acids. Trimming removed 8 bases from V and 4 bases from J, with 12 bases in between. Written as DNA, the CDR3 is TGTGCCAGCTTCCCCAGGGGAGGAAACACCATATATTTT. It yields the protein CASFPRGGNTIYF.

V is TRBV18 and J is TRBJ2-7; TRBD1 aligns across 7 bases. Germline lookup yields CDR1 KGHSH and CDR2 LQKENI. This CDR3 is built from 13 residues. Germline trimming cut 1 base from V and 4 bases from J; bases unmatched to any gene: 1. The CDR3 nucleotides are TGTGCCAGCTCACCACAGGGGGCTTACGAGCAGTACTTC. Its protein is CASSPQGAYEQYF.

This clone was detected once. V and J are TRBV18 and TRBJ1-1, with TRBD1 identical over 8 bases. CDR1 is KGHSH and CDR2 is LQKENI in the germline V gene. CDR3 length: 14 residues. Trimming removed 2 bases from V and 5 bases from J; junction bases left unmatched: 4. The CDR3 bases are TGTGCCAGCTCACCAAACAGGGGGATGACTGAAGCTTTCTTT. It encodes CASSPNRGMTEAFF.

The rearrangement uses TRBV7-8 and TRBJ2-4; TRBD2 matches at 7 bases. Germline V lookup: CDR1 SGHVS, CDR2 FQNEAQ. The CDR3 is 15 amino acids. The V gene end was trimmed by 5 bases and the J gene end by 5 bases; junction bases not matched to a gene: 9. The CDR3 is CASSHGGLGENIQYF. The CDR3 nucleotides are TGTGCCAGCAGCCATGGAGGACTAGGGGAAAACATTCAGTACTTC.

This clone was detected only a few times. This chain uses TRBV5-4 with TRBJ2-1, with D possibly TRBD2 on 6 matching bases. The V end was cut by 3 bases, the J end by 4 bases, with 20 bases between. This CDR3 comprises 17 residues. Germline CDR1 SGHNT, CDR2 YYREEE (reference sequence). The CDR3 reads CASSSGLGGGVYNEQFF. The CDR3 DNA sequence: TGTGCCAGCAGCTCGGGGCTTGGAGGAGGGGTTTACAATGAGCAGTTCTTC.

The V gene is TRBV7-2, the J gene TRBJ2-3; 8 bases align to TRBD1. Germline assignment: CDR1 SGHTA and CDR2 FQGNSA. CDR3 length: 16 amino acids. The junction had 12 bases not matched to a gene; V was cut back by 1 base and J by 9 bases. The CDR3 region is CASSLEGRGPAETQYF. CDR3 coding DNA: TGTGCCAGCAGCTTAGAAGGCAGGGGGCCCGCTGAGACGCAGTATTTT.

The J gene is TRBJ1-5, the V gene TRBV7-2; D might be TRBD1 (5 bases). Germline loops: CDR1 SGHTA, CDR2 FQGNSA. V lost 5 bases and J lost 8, with 13 bases in between. The CDR3 is 13 residues long. CDR3 in DNA: TGTGCCAGCAGCCGGAGGGGTATTGAGCCCCAGCATTTT. Amino acid sequence: CASSRRGIEPQHF.

This clone has a single count. The chain couples TRBV5-6 to TRBJ1-6, with 7 bases that match TRBD1. The V and J ends lost 4 bases and 4 bases, in that order; junction bases with no gene match: 5. This CDR3 is 15 amino acids long. Germline-derived CDR1 and CDR2 are SGHDT and YYEEEE. This CDR3 reads CASSRPGQYNSPLHF. In DNA, the CDR3 is TGTGCCAGCAGCCGACCGGGACAGTATAATTCACCCCTCCACTTT.